This TCR beta chain appears in the sequencing data of a study of identifying expanded T cells in peripheral blood (dated by TCRdb to about 2019). Some background on the complete study: Four technical replicates, made by sequencing separate aliquots from the same pool of genomic DNA, were compared pairwise.

Here V drops 0 bases and J drops 4 bases, and the junction holds 0 bases not matched to any gene. For CDR1 and CDR2, the germline V gene lists WSHSY and SAAADI. Counted from cysteine to phenylalanine, this CDR3 has 16 amino acids. Here the CDR3 DNA is all that survives: 48 bases in frame from base 1. General findings and caveats noted by the study authors: In all healthy donors, the variance in clone template counts between samples taken around 2 weeks apart rose significantly as total template count increased. The authors expected that biological variance in healthy repertoires might rise further over much longer intervals, such as months to years. Both the number of clones called differentially abundant and the false-positive rate were significantly reduced by the beta-binomial model across all healthy-donor time intervals. Around 1.2 differentially abundant clones were flagged by the binomial model between technical replicates, whereas about 15 and 19 were flagged over approximately two weeks and four weeks, respectively.

TCRbeta CDR3 regions were profiled by bias-controlled multiplex PCR amplification of genomic DNA with the immunoSEQ Assay. As for the original processing: To quantify the absolute abundance of each unique TCRbeta CDR3 region, the sequences were collapsed and filtered. Two models were used to test differential abundance: a binomial model (Fisher-equivalent) and a beta-binomial model that adds time-dependent variance fitted from healthy donors. Clones with fewer than 5 combined templates were excluded, and clones with Benjamini-Hochberg FDR below 0.01 were called differentially abundant. In the beta-binomial model, variance was expressed as a function of the total template count across the two samples, in the form v = (b*log(k)+a)^2. Imported from immuneACCESS, the table was reduced by TCRdb to in-frame sequences with V and J called. These copies leave out some clones; in studies compared against another copy, an unresolved V gene accounts for under half, and the cause of the remainder is not known. V and J calls and clone size are given by that table; D and trimming were obtained from the DNA. Here the sample has tens of thousands of clones; approximately 88% occur a single time. The ten largest clones represent 4% to 4.5% of the sample.

Note on this clone: The specificity of this receptor is unknown. No base-level quality is on record; no much larger clone is a single base apart.

No immune events such as infections were documented for the healthy donors during the collection period. Healthy-donor blood repertoires served as a training cohort to calibrate time-dependent variance in a beta-binomial model of T-cell clone differential abundance. The training cohort was composed of roughly ten healthy donors, 3 female and 7 male. On average the donors were 43 years old, and their ages spanned roughly 25 to 70 years. Obtained from a commercial supplier, whole blood was collected from each healthy donor at three time points set around two weeks apart. Genomic DNA was extracted from unsorted whole blood for immunosequencing.

This chain joins TRBV10-2 to TRBJ2-3, and TRBD2 aligns with 14 junction nucleotides. The sample consisted of blood. The sequence came from a person aged 18 to 70 in good health. CDR3 reads: CASSESGLAGADTQYF. The DNA is TGCGCCAGCAGTGAGTCGGGACTAGCGGGAGCAGATACGCAGTATTTT.